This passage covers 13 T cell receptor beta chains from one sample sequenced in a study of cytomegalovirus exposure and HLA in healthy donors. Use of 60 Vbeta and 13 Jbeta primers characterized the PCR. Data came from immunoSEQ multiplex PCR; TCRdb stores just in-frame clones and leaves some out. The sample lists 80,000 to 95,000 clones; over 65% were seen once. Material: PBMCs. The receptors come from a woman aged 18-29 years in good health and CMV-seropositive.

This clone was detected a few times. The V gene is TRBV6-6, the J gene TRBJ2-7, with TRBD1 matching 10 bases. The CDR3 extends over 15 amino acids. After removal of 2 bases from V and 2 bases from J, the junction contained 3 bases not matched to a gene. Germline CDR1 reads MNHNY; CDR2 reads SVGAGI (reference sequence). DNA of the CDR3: TGTGCCAGCAGTTACCCCGGACAGGGGGCCTACGAGCAGTACTTC. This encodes CASSYPGQGAYEQYF.

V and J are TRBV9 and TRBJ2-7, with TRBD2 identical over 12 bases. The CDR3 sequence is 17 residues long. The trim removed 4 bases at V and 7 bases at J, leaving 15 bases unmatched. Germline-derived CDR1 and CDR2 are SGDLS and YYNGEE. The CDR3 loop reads CASSPFPSGGANTEQYF. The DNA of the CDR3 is TGTGCCAGCAGCCCATTCCCTAGCGGGGGGGCCAATACGGAGCAGTACTTC.

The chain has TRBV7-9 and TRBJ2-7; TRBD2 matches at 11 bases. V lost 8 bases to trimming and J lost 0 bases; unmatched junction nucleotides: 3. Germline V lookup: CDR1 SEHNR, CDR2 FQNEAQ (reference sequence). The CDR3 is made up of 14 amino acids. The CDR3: CASGLAGGSYEQYF. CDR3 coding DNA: TGTGCCAGCGGCCTAGCGGGGGGCTCCTACGAGCAGTACTTC.

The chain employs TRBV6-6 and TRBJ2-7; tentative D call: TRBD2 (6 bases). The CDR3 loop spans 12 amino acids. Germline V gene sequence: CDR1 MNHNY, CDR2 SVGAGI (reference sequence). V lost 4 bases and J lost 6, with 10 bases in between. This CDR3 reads CASSWTEGEQYF. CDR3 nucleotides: TGTGCCAGCAGTTGGACGGAGGGCGAGCAGTACTTC.

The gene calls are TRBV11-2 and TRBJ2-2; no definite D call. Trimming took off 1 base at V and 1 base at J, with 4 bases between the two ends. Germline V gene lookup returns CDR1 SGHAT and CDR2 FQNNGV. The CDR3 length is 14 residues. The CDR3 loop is CASSLGGNTGELFF. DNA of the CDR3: TGTGCCAGCAGCTTAGGAGGGAACACCGGGGAGCTGTTTTTT.

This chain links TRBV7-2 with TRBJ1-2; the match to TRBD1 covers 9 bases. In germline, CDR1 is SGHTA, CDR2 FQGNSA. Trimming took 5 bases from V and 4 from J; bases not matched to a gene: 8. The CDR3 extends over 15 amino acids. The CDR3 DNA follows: TGTGCCAGCAGCCCCGGGACAGGGACCTCCTATGGCTACACCTTC. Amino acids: CASSPGTGTSYGYTF.

CDR3 nucleotide sequence: TGTGCCAGCAGCGCGACTGGCGGGGGGAACAATGAGCAGTTCTTC. This encodes CASSATGGGNNEQFF. This rearrangement joins TRBV6-4 to TRBJ2-1; 8 nucleotides match TRBD2. V dropped 6 bases and J dropped 5; count of bases not matched to a gene: 9. The CDR3 covers 15 residues. Germline lookup yields CDR1 MRHNA and CDR2 SNTAGT.

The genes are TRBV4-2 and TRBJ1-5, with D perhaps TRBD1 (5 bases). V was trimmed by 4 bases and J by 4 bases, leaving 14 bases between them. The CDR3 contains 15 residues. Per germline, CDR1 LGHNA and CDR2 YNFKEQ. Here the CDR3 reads CASSPLGEGNQPQHF. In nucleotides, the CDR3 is TGTGCCAGCAGCCCCTTGGGGGAGGGTAATCAGCCCCAGCATTTT.

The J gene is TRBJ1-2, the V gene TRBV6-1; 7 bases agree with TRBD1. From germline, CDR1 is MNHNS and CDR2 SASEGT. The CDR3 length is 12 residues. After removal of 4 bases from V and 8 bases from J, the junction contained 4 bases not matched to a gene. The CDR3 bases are TGTGCCAGCAGTGGTGGACAGGCCGGCTACACCTTC. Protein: CASSGGQAGYTF.

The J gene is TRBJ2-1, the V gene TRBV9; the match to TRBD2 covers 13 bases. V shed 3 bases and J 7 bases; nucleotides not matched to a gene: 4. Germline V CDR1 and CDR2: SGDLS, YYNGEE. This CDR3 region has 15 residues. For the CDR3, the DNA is TGTGCCAGCAGCGCTAGACTAGCGGGAGGAAATGAGCAGTTCTTC. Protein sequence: CASSARLAGGNEQFF.

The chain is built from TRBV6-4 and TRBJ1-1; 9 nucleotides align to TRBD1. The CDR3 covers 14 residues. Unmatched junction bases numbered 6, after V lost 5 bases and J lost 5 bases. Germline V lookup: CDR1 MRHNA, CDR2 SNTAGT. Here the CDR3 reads CASSRTGVETEAFF. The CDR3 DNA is TGTGCCAGCAGTAGGACAGGGGTGGAGACTGAAGCTTTCTTT.

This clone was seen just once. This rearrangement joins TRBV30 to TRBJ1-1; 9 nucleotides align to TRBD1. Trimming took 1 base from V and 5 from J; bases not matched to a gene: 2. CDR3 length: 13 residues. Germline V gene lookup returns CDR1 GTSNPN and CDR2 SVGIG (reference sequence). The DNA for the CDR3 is TGTGCCTGGAGTGGGACAGGGGCTACTGAAGCTTTCTTT. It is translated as CAWSGTGATEAFF.

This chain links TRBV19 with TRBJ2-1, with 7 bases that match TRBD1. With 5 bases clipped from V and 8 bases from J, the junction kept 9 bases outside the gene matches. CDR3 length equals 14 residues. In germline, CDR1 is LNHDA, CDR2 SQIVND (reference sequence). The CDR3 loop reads CASSPRTGRDEQFF. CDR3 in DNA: TGTGCCAGTAGTCCTCGGACAGGTCGGGATGAGCAGTTCTTC.